Listed here are 29 T cell receptor beta chains from one sample, sequenced in a study of shared clonotypes between healthy human individuals. The table came from immunoSEQ multiplex PCR; TCRdb's copy has only in-frame clones and leaves some out. Seen here are about 2.4 million clones, 90% to 95% observed once, and the top ten hold 0.36%. The sequenced sample was naive CD4+ T cells from PBMCs. The subset was: CD45RA+ positively selected. The receptors were gathered from a man between 18 and 29 years old in good health. Some clones in this sample may be carry-over from other donors' samples.

CDR3 DNA sequence: TGTGCCAGCAGCGTACAGCCGGCTACCTACAATGAGCAGTTCTTC. Amino acids: CASSVQPATYNEQFF. The rearrangement uses TRBV9 and TRBJ2-1; no clear D gene. Deletions cut 1 base from V and 2 bases from J, with 10 bases between. This CDR3 region has 15 residues. From germline, CDR1 is SGDLS and CDR2 YYNGEE. The full variable domain, its missing parts supplied by reference TRBV9 and TRBJ2-1, is DSGVTQTPKHLITATGQRVTLRCSPRSGDLSVYWYQQSLDQGLQFLIQYYNGEERAKGNILERFSAQQFPDLHSELNLSSLELGDSALYFCASSVQPATYNEQFFGPGTRLTVL.

This chain connects TRBV29-1 to TRBJ2-7; D is unclear. The CDR3 loop spans 14 amino acids. Germline CDR1 is SQVTM and CDR2 is ANQGSEA. V was pared by 4 bases and J by 0 bases, with 13 bases between. CDR3: CSVALVGSSYEQYF. CDR3 DNA: TGCAGCGTTGCTTTGGTGGGCAGCTCCTACGAGCAGTACTTC.

V usage is TRBV30 and J usage is TRBJ2-7; perhaps TRBD1 as D (5 bases). V was pared by 2 bases and J by 2 bases, with 22 bases between. The CDR3 runs to 17 residues. Germline CDR1 and CDR2: GTSNPN and SVGIG (reference sequence). CDR3 sequence (DNA): TGTGCCTGGAGTTTTTCGGGTTTATCGGGCAGGGCCTACGAGCAGTACTTC. As protein: CAWSFSGLSGRAYEQYF.

This chain joins TRBV7-9 and TRBJ2-7; D is unclear. The CDR3 sequence is 12 residues long. V was pared by 5 bases and J by 0 bases, with 5 bases between. CDR1 is SEHNR, CDR2 FQNEAQ, per germline (reference sequence). The CDR3 DNA follows: TGTGCCAGCAGCGGCGTCTCCTACGAGCAGTACTTC. This gives the protein CASSGVSYEQYF.

The chain joins TRBV4-3 to TRBJ1-4; 7 nucleotides match TRBD1. Looked up from germline, CDR1 is LGHNA and CDR2 is YSLEER. CDR3 size: 17 residues. J lost 4 bases, V lost 3 bases, and 11 bases had no gene match. The CDR3 region is CASSQDPPGQRNEKLFF. The CDR3 DNA sequence: TGCGCCAGCAGCCAGGATCCTCCGGGACAGCGTAATGAAAAACTGTTTTTT.

This rearrangement joins TRBV5-4 to TRBJ2-7; 9 bases fit TRBD1. The germline gives CDR1 SGHNT, CDR2 YYREEE (reference sequence). The CDR3 totals 17 residues. J lost 3 bases, V lost 3 bases, and 13 bases had no gene match. The CDR3 DNA follows: TGTGCCAGCAGCTCCGTCCCGGGACAGGGACTGAGCTACGAGCAGTACTTC. Its translation is CASSSVPGQGLSYEQYF.

The rearrangement joins TRBV28 to TRBJ2-7; D is undetermined. The V end lost 6 bases, the J end lost 4 bases, and 16 bases lay between the germline ends. The germline V gene has CDR1 MDHEN and CDR2 SYDVKM. There are 14 residues in the CDR3. CDR3 in amino acids: CASRSGLPLYEQYF. The DNA for the CDR3 is TGTGCCAGCAGAAGTGGGTTGCCACTTTACGAGCAGTACTTC.

The chain carries TRBV20-1 and TRBJ1-1, with D uncertain. Between the trimmed V and J ends, which lost 6 bases and 14 bases, there was a span of 16 bases. Germline V gene sequence: CDR1 DFQATT, CDR2 SNEGSKA (reference sequence). This CDR3 spans 10 amino acids. The CDR3 is CSAATETQFF. The CDR3 DNA reads as TGCAGTGCCGCAACGGAAACACAGTTCTTT.

The genes are TRBV19 and TRBJ1-5, with D uncertain. The CDR3 sequence is 13 residues long. The V gene's germline CDR1 is LNHDA and CDR2 SQIVND (reference sequence). The ends were cut back, 4 bases at V and 6 bases at J, with 10 bases in the middle. The CDR3: CASSKISVQPQHF. CDR3 DNA: TGTGCCAGTAGTAAAATCTCGGTTCAGCCCCAGCATTTT.

This chain connects TRBV7-3 to TRBJ1-1; 8 bases align to TRBD1. The V and J ends lost 6 bases and 5 bases, in that order; junction bases with no gene match: 5. From germline, CDR1 is SGHTA and CDR2 FQGTGA. This CDR3 comprises 13 residues. CDR3 in amino acids: CASSTDRGTEAFF. The CDR3 DNA reads as TGTGCCAGCAGTACAGACAGGGGAACTGAAGCTTTCTTT.

This chain connects TRBV7-2 to TRBJ2-1, with 9 bases identical to TRBD1. The germline V gene has CDR1 SGHTA and CDR2 FQGNSA. With V trimmed by 3 bases and J by 1 base, 7 bases remained unmatched. The CDR3 has 17 residues. DNA for the CDR3: TGTGCCAGCAGCTTTCTTCCAGGACAGGGGTCCTACAATGAGCAGTTCTTC. Protein: CASSFLPGQGSYNEQFF.

CDR3 nucleotides: TGTGCTAGTGGTTTGGGGACAGTTTCGGCTGAAGAGACCCAGTACTTC. Its translation is CASGLGTVSAEETQYF. The J gene is TRBJ2-5, the V gene TRBV12-5, with D perhaps matching TRBD1 (6 bases). Per germline, CDR1 LGHNT and CDR2 FRNRAP. Trimming took off 1 base at V and 3 bases at J, with 15 bases between the two ends. The length of the CDR3 is 16 residues.

The V call is TRBV10-3, the J call TRBJ2-2; D not resolved. Germline lookup yields CDR1 ENHRY and CDR2 SYGVKD. With 2 bases removed from V and 5 bases from J, the gap between germline ends came to 9 bases. CDR3 length: 14 amino acids. The CDR3 here is CAISERGATGELFF. The CDR3 DNA reads as TGTGCCATCAGTGAGAGAGGCGCAACCGGGGAGCTGTTTTTT.

This chain uses TRBV5-1 with TRBJ2-7; D uncertain. CDR1 and CDR2 from the germline V gene are SGHRS and YFSETQ. Deletions cut 1 base from V and 2 bases from J, with 10 bases between. The CDR3 totals 14 residues. The CDR3 loop is CASSLIGRTYEQYF. Here the CDR3 DNA reads TGCGCCAGCAGCTTGATTGGCAGAACCTACGAGCAGTACTTC.

CDR3: CASSLYGAASPNYGYTF. The CDR3 DNA reads as TGTGCCAGCAGCTTATACGGGGCCGCTAGCCCTAACTATGGCTACACCTTC. The chain has TRBV5-6 and TRBJ1-2; D is perhaps TRBD1 (5 bases). The V gene's germline CDR1 is SGHDT and CDR2 YYEEEE. This CDR3 is built from 17 residues. Between the trimmed V and J ends, which lost 2 bases and 0 bases, there was a span of 17 bases.

The chain employs TRBV28 and TRBJ2-5, with D unclear. The J call may be mistaken, given a closer DNA end match to TRBJ2-7. Germline lookup yields CDR1 MDHEN and CDR2 SYDVKM. The CDR3 runs to 16 residues. The CDR3 sequence is CASSPLGGAFGYEQYF. For the CDR3, the DNA is TGTGCCAGCAGTCCACTCGGCGGCGCTTTCGGGTACGAGCAGTACTTC.

This clone occurred a few times. The V and J genes are TRBV5-1 and TRBJ1-1; D is unresolved. With 4 bases removed from V and 5 bases from J, the gap between germline ends came to 18 bases. Germline V gene data show CDR1 as SGHRS and CDR2 as YFSETQ. The CDR3 is 15 amino acids. The CDR3 is CASSPEQALDTEAFF. In nucleotides, the CDR3 is TGCGCCAGCAGCCCGGAGCAGGCTTTAGATACTGAAGCTTTCTTT.

V usage is TRBV29-1 and J usage is TRBJ2-5, with D perhaps matching TRBD1 (5 bases). V gave up 6 bases and J gave up 9 bases, with 14 bases separating them. The CDR3 runs to 11 residues. Germline V gives CDR1 SQVTM, CDR2 ANQGSEA. CDR3 DNA: TGCAGCGTCTCAACAGGATTGTCCCAGTACTTC. It encodes CSVSTGLSQYF.

With regard to this clone: At the DNA level, this CDR3 is encoded by other sequences in the same sample as well. The chain carries TRBV7-9 and TRBJ1-5; 10 bases are a match to TRBD1. The CDR3 is made up of 16 amino acids. Trimming removed 0 bases from V and 2 bases from J; junction bases left unmatched: 1. CDR1 and CDR2 (germline): SEHNR, FQNEAQ (reference sequence). For the CDR3, the DNA is TGTGCCAGCAGCTTAGCGGGGACAGGGGGCAATCAGCCCCAGCATTTT. Amino acids: CASSLAGTGGNQPQHF.

In DNA, the CDR3 is TGTGCCAGCAGCTTAGAGGTACTAGCGGTAACTAGCACAGATACGCAGTATTTT. Protein: CASSLEVLAVTSTDTQYF. V gene TRBV7-2 combines with J gene TRBJ2-3; TRBD2 matches 8 bases. Germline-derived CDR1 and CDR2 are SGHTA and FQGNSA. The junction had 9 bases not matched to a gene; V was cut back by 1 base and J by 0 bases. CDR3 length: 18 residues.

In the case of this clone: This specimen includes other DNA sequences encoding the same CDR3. The chain is built from TRBV18 and TRBJ2-5; no clear D gene. The CDR3 spans 13 residues. V lost 1 base, J lost 2 bases, and 5 bases lay in between. Germline lookup yields CDR1 KGHSH and CDR2 LQKENI. The CDR3 bases are TGTGCCAGCTCACCACTCCCTCAAGAGACCCAGTACTTC. Protein sequence: CASSPLPQETQYF.

This chain uses TRBV7-8 with TRBJ2-1; a possible D gene is TRBD1 (5 bases). Germline V gene lookup returns CDR1 SGHVS and CDR2 FQNEAQ. The ends were cut back, 3 bases at V and 2 bases at J, with 11 bases in the middle. The CDR3 consists of 15 residues. In DNA, the CDR3 is TGTGCCAGCAGCTTTAACTCAGGGACCTACAATGAGCAGTTCTTC. Its protein product is CASSFNSGTYNEQFF.

Concerning this clone itself: This sample includes further DNA sequences coding for the same CDR3. This sequence joins TRBV19 and TRBJ1-5; D unresolved. The CDR3 is 15 amino acids. Germline values: CDR1 LNHDA, CDR2 SQIVND (reference sequence). The V end lost 3 bases, the J end lost 0 bases, and 9 bases lay between the germline ends. CDR3 sequence reads: CASSIQIYSNQPQHF. CDR3 DNA sequence: TGTGCCAGTAGTATCCAGATCTATAGCAATCAGCCCCAGCATTTT.

The CDR3 DNA reads TGTGCCAGCAACGGTGCGGCTAGCGGGAGTTACGAGCAGTACTTC. The encoded protein is CASNGAASGSYEQYF. This sequence joins TRBV2 and TRBJ2-7; 10 bases fit TRBD2. Germline V lookup: CDR1 SNHLY, CDR2 FYNNEI. The CDR3 spans 15 residues. V dropped 7 bases and J dropped 4; count of bases not matched to a gene: 10.

With respect to this clone: Other DNA sequences from this sample encode an identical CDR3 as well. The chain is built from TRBV7-2 and TRBJ2-3; D ambiguous. Germline assignment: CDR1 SGHTA and CDR2 FQGNSA. V lost 1 base, J lost 5 bases, and 4 bases lay in between. This CDR3 spans 12 amino acids. CDR3: CASSLVRDTQYF. In DNA, the CDR3 is TGTGCCAGCAGCTTAGTAAGAGATACGCAGTATTTT.

The chain joins TRBV28 to TRBJ1-3, with 7 bases aligning to TRBD1. J lost 0 bases, V lost 6 bases, and 5 bases had no gene match. CDR3 length equals 15 residues. Germline assignment: CDR1 MDHEN and CDR2 SYDVKM. For the CDR3, the DNA is TGTGCCAGCAGCGAGGGACAGTTCTCTGGAAACACCATATATTTT. It translates to CASSEGQFSGNTIYF.

The chain links TRBV5-1 to TRBJ1-3, with D hard to call. The V end lost 0 bases, the J end lost 0 bases, and 4 bases lay between the germline ends. Germline CDR1 SGHRS, CDR2 YFSETQ. The CDR3 contains 14 residues. The CDR3 sequence is CASSLAVSGNTIYF. The CDR3 DNA reads TGCGCCAGCAGCTTGGCGGTCTCTGGAAACACCATATATTTT.

This chain joins TRBV28 and TRBJ2-1; the match to TRBD2 covers 10 bases. Germline CDR1 reads MDHEN; CDR2 reads SYDVKM. V was pared by 3 bases and J by 5 bases, with 4 bases of the junction left unmatched. The CDR3 contains 15 residues. This CDR3 is CASSLTSGLNNEQFF. The CDR3 DNA sequence: TGTGCCAGCAGTTTGACTAGCGGGCTTAACAATGAGCAGTTCTTC.

V is TRBV5-1 and J is TRBJ2-3; D is ambiguous. Trimming cost V 4 bases and J 4 bases, with 13 bases left between them. The V gene's germline CDR1 is SGHRS and CDR2 YFSETQ. The CDR3 sequence is 14 residues long. CDR3 sequence reads: CASSHETAPDTQYF. CDR3 nucleotides: TGCGCCAGCAGCCACGAGACGGCCCCAGATACGCAGTATTTT.